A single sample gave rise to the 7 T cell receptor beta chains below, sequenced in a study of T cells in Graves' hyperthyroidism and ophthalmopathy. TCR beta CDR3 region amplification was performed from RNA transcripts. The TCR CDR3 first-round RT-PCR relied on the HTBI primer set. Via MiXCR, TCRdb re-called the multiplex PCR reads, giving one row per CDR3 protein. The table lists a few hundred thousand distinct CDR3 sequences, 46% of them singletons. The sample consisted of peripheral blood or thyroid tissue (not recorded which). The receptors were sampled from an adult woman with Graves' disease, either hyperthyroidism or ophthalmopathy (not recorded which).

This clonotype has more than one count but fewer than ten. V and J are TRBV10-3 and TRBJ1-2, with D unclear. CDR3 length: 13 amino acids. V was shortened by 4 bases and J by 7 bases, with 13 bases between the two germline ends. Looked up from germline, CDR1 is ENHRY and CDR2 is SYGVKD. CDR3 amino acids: CAISVIKSVGYTF. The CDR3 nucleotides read TGTGCCATCAGTGTAATCAAGTCAGTTGGCTACACCTTC.

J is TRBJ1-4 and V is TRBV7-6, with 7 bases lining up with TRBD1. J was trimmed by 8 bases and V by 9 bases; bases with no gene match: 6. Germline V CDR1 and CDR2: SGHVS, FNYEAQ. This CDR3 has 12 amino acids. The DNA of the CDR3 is TGTGCCAGACAGGGGCGGGTCGAAAAACTGTTTTTT. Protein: CARQGRVEKLFF.

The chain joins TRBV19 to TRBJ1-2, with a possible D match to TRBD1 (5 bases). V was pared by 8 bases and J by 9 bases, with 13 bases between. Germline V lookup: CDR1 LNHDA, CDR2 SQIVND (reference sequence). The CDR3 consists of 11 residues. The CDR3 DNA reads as TGTGCCAGTGGCCCAGGGTCTAGCTACACCTTC. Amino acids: CASGPGSSYTF.

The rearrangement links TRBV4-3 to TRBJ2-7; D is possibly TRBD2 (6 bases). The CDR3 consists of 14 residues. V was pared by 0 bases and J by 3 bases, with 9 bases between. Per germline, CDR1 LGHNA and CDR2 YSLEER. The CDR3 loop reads CASSQDREYYEQYF. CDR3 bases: TGCGCCAGCAGCCAAGATCGGGAGTACTACGAGCAGTACTTC.

Here the CDR3 reads CASSVTGNQHF. The CDR3 DNA reads as TGTGCCAGTAGTGTCACAGGGAATCAGCATTTT. The rearrangement uses TRBV19 and TRBJ1-5, with D maybe TRBD1 (6 bases). This CDR3 has 11 amino acids. Germline V gene data show CDR1 as LNHDA and CDR2 as SQIVND (reference sequence). Trimming removed 5 bases at V and 13 bases at J, with 12 bases between.

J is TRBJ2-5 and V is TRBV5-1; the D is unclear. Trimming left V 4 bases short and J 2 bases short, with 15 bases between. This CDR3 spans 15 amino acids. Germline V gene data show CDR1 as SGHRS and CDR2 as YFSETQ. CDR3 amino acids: CASSLGPIRQETQYF. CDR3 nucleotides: TGCGCCAGCAGCCTCGGGCCCATCCGACAAGAGACCCAGTACTTC.

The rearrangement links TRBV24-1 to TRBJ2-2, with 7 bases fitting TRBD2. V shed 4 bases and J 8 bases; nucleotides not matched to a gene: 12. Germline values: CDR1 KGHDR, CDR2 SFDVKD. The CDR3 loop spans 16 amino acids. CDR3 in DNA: TGTGCCACCAGTGACTCCCTAGCGGTCAGAACGGGGGAGCTGTTTTTT. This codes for CATSDSLAVRTGELFF.